This T cell receptor (beta chain) was recorded in a study of identical twins. Each CDR3 protein gets one entry after TCRdb re-called the 5' RACE reads with MiXCR. The top ten clones hold about 0.98% of a sample with 690,000 or so distinct CDR3 sequences, about 9.4% of them seen once. General study results and limits: Out-of-frame alpha sequences common to twins exhibited an excess of low generation probability. The models systematically underestimated how much out-of-frame TCR alpha was shared in monozygotic twins.

CDR3 size: 14 residues. The V gene lost 0 bases and the J gene lost 1 base, with 8 bases spanning the gap. CDR1 is SGDLS, CDR2 YYNGEE, per germline. This clonotype has a count of ten or more. The antigen is unknown. Separately, the same data were catalogued under a study of yellow fever vaccine responses in identical twins.

Sequenced sample: PBMCs. This TCR came from a woman under 30 in good health. The chain combines TRBV9 with TRBJ2-7; unclear D gene. CDR3 sequence (DNA): TGTGCCAGCAGCGTAGAATGGGGATCCTACGAGCAGTACTTC. This translates into CASSVEWGSYEQYF. Filled out from reference TRBV9 and TRBJ2-7, the complete variable domain reads DSGVTQTPKHLITATGQRVTLRCSPRSGDLSVYWYQQSLDQGLQFLIQYYNGEERAKGNILERFSAQQFPDLHSELNLSSLELGDSALYFCASSVEWGSYEQYFGPGTRLTVT.